The clone carrying this T cell receptor (beta chain) was seen at least ten times. Its specificity is not known. Ophthalmopathy donors were characterized by moderate-to-severe activity, CAS of at least 3, NOSPECS of at least 4, and duration under 3 months. The data were obtained in a study of Graves' ophthalmopathy and Graves' hyperthyroidism. Study findings and constraints: Most expanded clonotypes from thyroid (those above 0.001 frequency) were also found in blood. Built on 13 signatures, a model told ophthalmopathy apart from stable hyperthyroidism with roughly 88% sensitivity and around 80% specificity.

RNA transcripts were the source from which TCR beta CDR3 regions were amplified. RT-PCR in the first round used HTBI primers; a second-round multiplex PCR followed. TCRdb passed the multiplex PCR reads through MiXCR, listing each CDR3 protein once. The profile shows almost 400,000 distinct CDR3 sequences, around 18% of them singletons. The sequencing sample was made of peripheral blood. The clonotype was recovered from a woman younger than 35 with Graves' ophthalmopathy.

CDR3 loop: CASSPRLTRQNEQYF. Written as DNA, the CDR3 is TGTGCCAGCAGTCCAAGACTCACCCGCCAGAACGAGCAGTACTTC. V and J are TRBV27 and TRBJ2-7, with D unresolved. The CDR3 sequence is 15 residues long. Germline V CDR1 and CDR2: MNHEY, SMNVEV (reference sequence). Between the trimmed V and J ends, which lost 5 bases and 5 bases, there was a span of 19 bases.